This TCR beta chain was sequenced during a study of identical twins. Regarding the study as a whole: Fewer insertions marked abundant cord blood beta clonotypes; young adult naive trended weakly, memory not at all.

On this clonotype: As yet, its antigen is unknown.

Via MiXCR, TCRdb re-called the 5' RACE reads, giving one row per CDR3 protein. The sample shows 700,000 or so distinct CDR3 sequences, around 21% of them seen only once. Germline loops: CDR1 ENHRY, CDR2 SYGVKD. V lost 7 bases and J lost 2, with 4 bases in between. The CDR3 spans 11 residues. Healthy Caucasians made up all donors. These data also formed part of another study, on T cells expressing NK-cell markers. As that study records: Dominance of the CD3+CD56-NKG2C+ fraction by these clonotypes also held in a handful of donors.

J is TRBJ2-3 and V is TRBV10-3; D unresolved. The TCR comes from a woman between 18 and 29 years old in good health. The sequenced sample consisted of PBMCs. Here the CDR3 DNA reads TGTGCCATCAAGGACACAGATACGCAGTATTTT. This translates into CAIKDTDTQYF.